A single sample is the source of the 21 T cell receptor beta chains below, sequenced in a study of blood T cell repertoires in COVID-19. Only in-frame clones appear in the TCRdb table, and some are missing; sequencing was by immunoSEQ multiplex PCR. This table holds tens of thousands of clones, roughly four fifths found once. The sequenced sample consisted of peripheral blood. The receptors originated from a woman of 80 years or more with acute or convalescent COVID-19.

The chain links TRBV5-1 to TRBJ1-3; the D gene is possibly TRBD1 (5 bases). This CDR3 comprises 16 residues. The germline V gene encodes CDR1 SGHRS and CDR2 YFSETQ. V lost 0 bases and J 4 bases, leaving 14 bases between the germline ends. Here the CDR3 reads CASSLDGHGGGNTIYF. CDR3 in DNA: TGCGCCAGCAGCTTGGATGGACACGGAGGGGGAAACACCATATATTTT.

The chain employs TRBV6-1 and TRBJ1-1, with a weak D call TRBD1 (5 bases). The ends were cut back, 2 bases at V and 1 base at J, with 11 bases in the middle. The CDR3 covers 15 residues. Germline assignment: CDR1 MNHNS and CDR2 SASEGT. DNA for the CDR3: TGTGCCAGCAGTGAAACTACAGGTCGGAACACTGAAGCTTTCTTT. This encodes CASSETTGRNTEAFF.

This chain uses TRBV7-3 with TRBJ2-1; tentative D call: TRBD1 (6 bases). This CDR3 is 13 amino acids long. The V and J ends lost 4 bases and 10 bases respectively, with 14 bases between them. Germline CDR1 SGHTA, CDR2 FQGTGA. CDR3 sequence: CASSSTGSGEQFF. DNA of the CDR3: TGTGCCAGCAGCTCGACAGGTTCGGGGGAGCAGTTCTTC.

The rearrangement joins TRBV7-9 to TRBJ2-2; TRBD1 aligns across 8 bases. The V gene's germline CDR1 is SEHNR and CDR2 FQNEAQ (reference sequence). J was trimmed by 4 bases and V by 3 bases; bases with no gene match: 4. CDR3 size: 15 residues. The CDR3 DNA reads TGTGCCAGCAGCTTTGGACAGGGAGCCACCGGGGAGCTGTTTTTT. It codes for CASSFGQGATGELFF.

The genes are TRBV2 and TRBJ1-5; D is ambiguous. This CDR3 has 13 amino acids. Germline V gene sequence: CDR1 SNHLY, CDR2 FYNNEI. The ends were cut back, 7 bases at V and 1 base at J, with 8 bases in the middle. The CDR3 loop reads CASTPVSNQPQHF. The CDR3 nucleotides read TGTGCCAGCACTCCAGTGAGCAATCAGCCCCAGCATTTT.

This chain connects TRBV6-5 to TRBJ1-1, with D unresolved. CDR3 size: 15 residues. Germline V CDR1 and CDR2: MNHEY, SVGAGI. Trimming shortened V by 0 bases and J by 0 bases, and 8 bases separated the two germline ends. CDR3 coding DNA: TGTGCCAGCAGTTACTCGCGAGGGTTGAACACTGAAGCTTTCTTT. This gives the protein CASSYSRGLNTEAFF.

The CDR3, as DNA: TGTGCCAGCAGTTTAGATACTTTCTCCTACAATGAGCAGTTCTTC. Amino acid sequence: CASSLDTFSYNEQFF. This rearrangement joins TRBV28 to TRBJ2-1; D is uncertain. The CDR3 totals 15 residues. From germline, CDR1 is MDHEN and CDR2 SYDVKM. The V gene lost 2 bases and the J gene lost 0 bases, with 8 bases spanning the gap.

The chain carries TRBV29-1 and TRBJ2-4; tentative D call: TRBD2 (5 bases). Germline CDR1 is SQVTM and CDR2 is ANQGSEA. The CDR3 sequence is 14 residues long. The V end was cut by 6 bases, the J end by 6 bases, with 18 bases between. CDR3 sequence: CSVPSRAGGNIQYF. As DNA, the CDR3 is TGCAGCGTCCCTAGCCGGGCCGGCGGAAACATTCAGTACTTC.

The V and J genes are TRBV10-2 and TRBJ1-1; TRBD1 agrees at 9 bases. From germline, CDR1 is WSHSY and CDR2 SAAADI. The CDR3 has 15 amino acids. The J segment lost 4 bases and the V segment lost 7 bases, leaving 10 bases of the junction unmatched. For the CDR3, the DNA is TGCGCCAGCACCCTGGGACAGGGTATCGGCACTGAAGCTTTCTTT. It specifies CASTLGQGIGTEAFF.

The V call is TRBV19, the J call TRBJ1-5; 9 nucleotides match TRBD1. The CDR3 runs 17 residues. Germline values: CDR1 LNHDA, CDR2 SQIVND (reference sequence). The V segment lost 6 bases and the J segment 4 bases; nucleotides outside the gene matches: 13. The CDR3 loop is CASRMDRGSDRNQPQHF. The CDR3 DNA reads TGTGCCAGTAGGATGGACAGGGGAAGTGATAGAAATCAGCCCCAGCATTTT.

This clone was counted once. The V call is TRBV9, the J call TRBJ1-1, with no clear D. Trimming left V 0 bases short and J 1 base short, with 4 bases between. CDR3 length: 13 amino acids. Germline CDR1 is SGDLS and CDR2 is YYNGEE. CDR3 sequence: CASSVAQNTEAFF. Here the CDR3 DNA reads TGTGCCAGCAGCGTAGCACAGAACACTGAAGCTTTCTTT.

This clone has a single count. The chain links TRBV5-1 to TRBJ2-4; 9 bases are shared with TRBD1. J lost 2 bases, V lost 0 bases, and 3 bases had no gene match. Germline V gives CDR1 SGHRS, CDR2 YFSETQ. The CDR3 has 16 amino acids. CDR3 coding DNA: TGCGCCAGCAGCTTGGAGGGACAGGGTTCCAAAAACATTCAGTACTTC. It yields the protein CASSLEGQGSKNIQYF.

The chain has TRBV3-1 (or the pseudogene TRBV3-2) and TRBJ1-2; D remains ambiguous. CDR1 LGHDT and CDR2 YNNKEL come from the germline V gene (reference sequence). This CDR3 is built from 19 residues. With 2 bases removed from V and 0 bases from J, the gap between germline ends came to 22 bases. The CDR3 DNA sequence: TGTGCCAGCAGCCAAATCCTGCCGGTGGGAGCGAATGCTAACTATGGCTACACCTTC. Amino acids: CASSQILPVGANANYGYTF.

Here the CDR3 reads CASSAPGTGELFF. In DNA, the CDR3 is TGTGCCAGCAGCGCCCCGGGCACCGGGGAGCTGTTTTTT. The chain couples TRBV7-9 to TRBJ2-2, with D unclear. The V and J ends lost 5 bases and 4 bases respectively, with 8 bases between them. The CDR3 loop spans 13 amino acids. Germline V CDR1 and CDR2: SEHNR, FQNEAQ (reference sequence).

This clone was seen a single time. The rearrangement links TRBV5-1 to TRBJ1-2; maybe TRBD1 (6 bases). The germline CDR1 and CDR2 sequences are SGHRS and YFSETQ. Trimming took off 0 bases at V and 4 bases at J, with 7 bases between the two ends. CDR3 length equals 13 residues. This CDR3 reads CASSLATGYGYTF. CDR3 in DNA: TGCGCCAGCAGCTTGGCGACAGGCTATGGCTACACCTTC.

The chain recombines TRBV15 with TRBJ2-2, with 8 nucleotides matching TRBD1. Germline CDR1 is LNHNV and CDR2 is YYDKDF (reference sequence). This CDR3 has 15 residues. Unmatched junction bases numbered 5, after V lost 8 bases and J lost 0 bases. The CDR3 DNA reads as TGTGCCACCGGGTTGGACAGGGCGAACACCGGGGAGCTGTTTTTT. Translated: CATGLDRANTGELFF.

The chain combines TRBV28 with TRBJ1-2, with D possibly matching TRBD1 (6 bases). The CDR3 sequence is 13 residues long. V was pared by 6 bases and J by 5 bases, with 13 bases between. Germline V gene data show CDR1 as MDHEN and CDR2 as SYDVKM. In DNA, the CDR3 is TGTGCCAGCAGAAGGGGGACGGCGTATGGCTACACCTTC. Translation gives CASRRGTAYGYTF.

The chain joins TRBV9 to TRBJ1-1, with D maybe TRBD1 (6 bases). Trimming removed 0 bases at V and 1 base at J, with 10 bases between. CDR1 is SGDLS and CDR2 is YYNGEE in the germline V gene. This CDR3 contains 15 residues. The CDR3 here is CASSVGGHQNTEAFF. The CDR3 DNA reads TGTGCCAGCAGCGTAGGGGGACACCAGAACACTGAAGCTTTCTTT.

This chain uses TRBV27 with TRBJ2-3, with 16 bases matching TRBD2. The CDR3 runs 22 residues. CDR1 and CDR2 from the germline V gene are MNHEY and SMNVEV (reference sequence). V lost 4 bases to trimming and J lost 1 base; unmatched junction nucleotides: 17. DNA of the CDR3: TGTGCCAGCAGTTCCTATGACTTCTTCGGGACTAGCGGGAGGGCCGGCACAGATACGCAGTATTTT. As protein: CASSSYDFFGTSGRAGTDTQYF.

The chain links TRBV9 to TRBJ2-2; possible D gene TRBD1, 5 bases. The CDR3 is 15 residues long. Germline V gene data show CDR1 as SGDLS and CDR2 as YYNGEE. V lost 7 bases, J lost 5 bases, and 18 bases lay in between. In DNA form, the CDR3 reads TGTGCCAGCGGAAGGGGCCCCGTAGTAACCGGGGAGCTGTTTTTT. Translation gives CASGRGPVVTGELFF.

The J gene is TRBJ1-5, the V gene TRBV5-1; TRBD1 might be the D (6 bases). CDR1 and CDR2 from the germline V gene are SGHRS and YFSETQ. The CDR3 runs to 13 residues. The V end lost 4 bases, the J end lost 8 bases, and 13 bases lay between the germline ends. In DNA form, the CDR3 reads TGCGCCAGCAGCGGAACACAGGGAGAGCCCCAGCATTTT. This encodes CASSGTQGEPQHF.